Listed below are T cell receptor beta chains from one sample, sequenced in a study of CD8 T cells in Susac syndrome. TCRdb re-called the immunoSEQ multiplex PCR reads through MiXCR, storing one row per CDR3 protein. The sample includes some 140,000 distinct CDR3 sequences, 65% to 90% of them seen just once. Source material: CD8+ T cells from PBMCs. The receptors here all came from a human donor with multiple sclerosis. The CDR3 runs from the conserved cysteine through the conserved F or W. D genes are given only for firm matches. Expanded clones get a size class; other rows say once, few or many, or leave the size out.

j_call: TRBJ2-7; d_call: TRBD2; clone_size: NA; v_call: TRBV11-2; cdr3_aa: CASAGGSYEQYF; cdr3_nt: TGTGCCTCAGCGGGGGGAAGTTACGAGCAGTACTTC
j_call: TRBJ2-7; d_call: NA; clone_size: NA; v_call: TRBV20-1; cdr3_aa: CSASQFTFGAAAYEQYF; cdr3_nt: TGCAGTGCTAGTCAATTTACGTTCGGGGCGGCAGCCTACGAGCAGTACTTC
j_call: TRBJ2-2; d_call: NA; clone_size: once; v_call: TRBV18; cdr3_aa: CASSPKSVTGELFF; cdr3_nt: TGTGCCAGCTCACCAAAGTCGGTGACCGGGGAGCTGTTTTTT
j_call: TRBJ2-1; d_call: TRBD2; clone_size: NA; v_call: TRBV20-1; cdr3_aa: CSARPPGLAGQSSYNEQFF; cdr3_nt: TGCAGTGCTAGACCTCCTGGACTAGCGGGACAGTCCTCCTACAATGAGCAGTTCTTC
j_call: TRBJ1-4; d_call: NA; clone_size: NA; v_call: TRBV3-1; cdr3_aa: CASSQEWTDNEKLFF; cdr3_nt: TGTGCCAGCAGCCAGGAGTGGACGGACAATGAAAAACTGTTTTTT
j_call: TRBJ1-5; d_call: TRBD1; clone_size: NA; v_call: TRBV19; cdr3_aa: CASSPWSGQGGYSNQPQHF; cdr3_nt: TGTGCCAGTAGCCCCTGGTCGGGACAGGGAGGATATAGCAATCAGCCCCAGCATTTT
j_call: TRBJ2-2; d_call: NA; clone_size: few; v_call: TRBV9; cdr3_aa: CASSYFHGELFF; cdr3_nt: TGTGCCAGCAGCTATTTCCACGGGGAGCTGTTTTTT
j_call: TRBJ2-1; d_call: NA; clone_size: NA; v_call: TRBV5-5; cdr3_aa: CASSPPGTDYNEQFF; cdr3_nt: TGTGCCAGCAGCCCACCCGGGACGGATTACAATGAGCAGTTCTTC
j_call: TRBJ1-2; d_call: NA; clone_size: NA; v_call: TRBV19; cdr3_aa: CASSPGTGRDGYGYTF; cdr3_nt: TGTGCCAGTAGTCCCGGCACGGGCCGGGATGGCTATGGCTACACCTTC
j_call: TRBJ2-3; d_call: NA; clone_size: NA; v_call: TRBV2; cdr3_aa: CASSAGGFPDTQYF; cdr3_nt: TGTGCCAGCAGCGCTGGGGGGTTTCCAGATACGCAGTATTTT
j_call: TRBJ1-3; d_call: NA; clone_size: NA; v_call: TRBV6-1; cdr3_aa: CASSEIGLSENTIYF; cdr3_nt: TGTGCCAGCAGTGAAATTGGACTATCCGAAAACACCATATATTTT
j_call: TRBJ2-1; d_call: NA; clone_size: NA; v_call: TRBV11-2; cdr3_aa: CASSLGSRPPANEQFF; cdr3_nt: TGTGCCAGCAGCTTAGGAAGCCGTCCTCCGGCCAATGAGCAGTTCTTC
j_call: TRBJ2-2; d_call: TRBD1; clone_size: once; v_call: TRBV30; cdr3_aa: CAWSDMTGAGELFF; cdr3_nt: TGTGCCTGGAGTGATATGACAGGGGCCGGGGAGCTGTTTTTT
j_call: TRBJ2-1; d_call: NA; clone_size: NA; v_call: TRBV7-9; cdr3_aa: CASSPHLAEQFF; cdr3_nt: TGTGCCAGCAGCCCCCATCTAGCGGAGCAGTTCTTC
j_call: TRBJ2-2; d_call: NA; clone_size: NA; v_call: TRBV7-9; cdr3_aa: CASSQYGGPNTGELFF; cdr3_nt: TGTGCCAGCAGCCAATATGGGGGGCCGAACACCGGGGAGCTGTTTTTT
j_call: TRBJ1-2; d_call: TRBD1; clone_size: few; v_call: TRBV7-6; cdr3_aa: CASSFPRGRAYGYTF; cdr3_nt: TGTGCCAGCAGCTTTCCCAGGGGGCGCGCCTATGGCTACACCTTC
j_call: TRBJ1-4; d_call: TRBD1; clone_size: NA; v_call: TRBV4-3; cdr3_aa: CASSQETGQGEEKLFF; cdr3_nt: TGCGCCAGCAGCCAAGAGACAGGGCAGGGCGAGGAAAAACTGTTTTTT
j_call: TRBJ1-1; d_call: NA; clone_size: once; v_call: TRBV5-6; cdr3_aa: CASSSEWASLNTEAFF; cdr3_nt: TGTGCCAGCAGCTCGGAGTGGGCCAGTTTGAACACTGAAGCTTTCTTT
j_call: TRBJ1-2; d_call: NA; clone_size: few; v_call: TRBV7-2; cdr3_aa: CASGKRGYTF; cdr3_nt: TGTGCCAGCGGGAAGCGGGGCTACACCTTC
j_call: TRBJ1-2; d_call: NA; clone_size: few; v_call: TRBV7-2; cdr3_aa: CAISEPPNYGYTF; cdr3_nt: TGTGCCATCTCTGAACCACCTAACTATGGCTACACCTTC
j_call: TRBJ2-1; d_call: NA; clone_size: NA; v_call: TRBV7-9; cdr3_aa: CASSPLQGWEQFF; cdr3_nt: TGTGCCAGCAGCCCCCTCCAGGGATGGGAGCAGTTCTTC
j_call: TRBJ1-2; d_call: TRBD1; clone_size: few; v_call: TRBV4-1; cdr3_aa: CASSLGTGTSYGYTF; cdr3_nt: TGCGCCAGCAGCCTCGGGACAGGGACCTCCTATGGCTACACCTTC
j_call: TRBJ1-2; d_call: NA; clone_size: NA; v_call: TRBV4-1; cdr3_aa: CASSQLPGSSYGYTF; cdr3_nt: TGCGCCAGCAGCCAACTTCCAGGTTCCAGCTATGGCTACACCTTC
j_call: TRBJ1-5; d_call: NA; clone_size: few; v_call: TRBV12-3/TRBV12-4; cdr3_aa: CASSLLGQPQHF; cdr3_nt: TGTGCCAGCAGTTTATTGGGTCAGCCCCAGCATTTT
j_call: TRBJ2-2; d_call: TRBD2; clone_size: NA; v_call: TRBV29-1; cdr3_aa: CSVEKRGGNTGELFF; cdr3_nt: TGCAGCGTTGAGAAGCGGGGGGGGAACACCGGGGAGCTGTTTTTT
j_call: TRBJ2-2; d_call: NA; clone_size: NA; v_call: TRBV4-1; cdr3_aa: CASSSGPKYTGELFF; cdr3_nt: TGCGCCAGCAGCTCAGGGCCAAAGTACACCGGGGAGCTGTTTTTT
j_call: TRBJ2-1; d_call: NA; clone_size: NA; v_call: TRBV7-2; cdr3_aa: CASSLSPKKGAYNEQFF; cdr3_nt: TGTGCCAGCAGCTTATCCCCGAAAAAAGGGGCCTACAATGAGCAGTTCTTC
j_call: TRBJ1-4; d_call: NA; clone_size: NA; v_call: TRBV7-7; cdr3_aa: CASSFQQPATNEKLFF; cdr3_nt: TGTGCTAGCAGCTTTCAACAGCCTGCAACTAATGAAAAACTGTTTTTT
j_call: TRBJ1-1; d_call: TRBD1; clone_size: few; v_call: TRBV5-1; cdr3_aa: CASSYDRDRTEAFF; cdr3_nt: TGCGCCAGCAGCTACGACCGGGACAGAACTGAAGCTTTCTTT
j_call: TRBJ1-5; d_call: NA; clone_size: NA; v_call: TRBV9; cdr3_aa: CASSVTVGPQPQHF; cdr3_nt: TGTGCCAGCAGCGTCACCGTCGGTCCTCAGCCCCAGCATTTT
j_call: TRBJ1-4; d_call: NA; clone_size: NA; v_call: TRBV3-1; cdr3_aa: CASSQAQERLGPNEKLFF; cdr3_nt: TGTGCCAGCAGCCAAGCTCAGGAGCGTCTGGGCCCTAATGAAAAACTGTTTTTT
j_call: TRBJ1-4; d_call: TRBD1; clone_size: once; v_call: TRBV28; cdr3_aa: CASSFRQGVIEKLFF; cdr3_nt: TGTGCCAGCAGTTTTAGGCAGGGGGTAATCGAAAAACTGTTTTTT
j_call: TRBJ1-1; d_call: NA; clone_size: once; v_call: TRBV12-3/TRBV12-4; cdr3_aa: CASSLSLWVNTEAFF; cdr3_nt: TGTGCCAGCAGCCTCAGCCTCTGGGTGAACACTGAAGCTTTCTTT
j_call: TRBJ2-5; d_call: NA; clone_size: NA; v_call: TRBV4-2; cdr3_aa: CASSQGTGGHKETQYF; cdr3_nt: TGTGCCAGCAGCCAAGGAACAGGTGGGCACAAAGAGACCCAGTACTTC
j_call: TRBJ2-1; d_call: NA; clone_size: NA; v_call: TRBV9; cdr3_aa: CASSARQDTSLGNEQFF; cdr3_nt: TGTGCCAGCAGCGCCCGACAGGACACTTCCTTGGGGAATGAGCAGTTCTTC
j_call: TRBJ2-7; d_call: NA; clone_size: NA; v_call: TRBV2; cdr3_aa: CASSEEAGTRYEQYF; cdr3_nt: TGTGCCAGCAGTGAAGAGGCAGGGACCCGCTACGAGCAGTACTTC
j_call: TRBJ2-2; d_call: NA; clone_size: once; v_call: TRBV5-1; cdr3_aa: CASGQSLGDGELFF; cdr3_nt: TGCGCCAGCGGACAAAGTCTTGGGGACGGGGAGCTGTTTTTT
j_call: TRBJ1-1; d_call: NA; clone_size: NA; v_call: TRBV19; cdr3_aa: CASSMVGGGTEAFF; cdr3_nt: TGTGCCAGTAGTATGGTGGGGGGCGGCACTGAAGCTTTCTTT
j_call: TRBJ2-7; d_call: NA; clone_size: NA; v_call: TRBV7-2; cdr3_aa: CASTPGVSYEQYF; cdr3_nt: TGTGCCAGCACCCCAGGGGTTTCCTACGAGCAGTACTTC
j_call: TRBJ1-2; d_call: NA; clone_size: NA; v_call: TRBV30; cdr3_aa: CAWAPGMDGYTF; cdr3_nt: TGTGCCTGGGCCCCCGGGATGGATGGCTACACCTTC
j_call: TRBJ2-1; d_call: NA; clone_size: NA; v_call: TRBV4-1; cdr3_aa: CASSRVSGGSSYNEQFF; cdr3_nt: TGCGCCAGCAGCCGCGTCTCGGGGGGCTCCTCCTACAATGAGCAGTTCTTC
j_call: TRBJ2-3; d_call: NA; clone_size: NA; v_call: TRBV6-6; cdr3_aa: CASSSPATSTDTQYF; cdr3_nt: TGTGCCAGCAGTTCGCCAGCCACTAGCACAGATACGCAGTATTTT
j_call: TRBJ2-5; d_call: NA; clone_size: NA; v_call: TRBV27; cdr3_aa: CASSPLADRQETQYF; cdr3_nt: TGTGCCAGCAGTCCGCTTGCGGACAGACAAGAGACCCAGTACTTC
j_call: TRBJ1-1; d_call: TRBD1; clone_size: few; v_call: TRBV7-6; cdr3_aa: CASSFGTVTEAFF; cdr3_nt: TGTGCCAGCAGCTTCGGGACAGTCACTGAAGCTTTCTTT
j_call: TRBJ1-5; d_call: NA; clone_size: NA; v_call: TRBV28; cdr3_aa: CASSFPGEGWQPQHF; cdr3_nt: TGTGCCAGCAGTTTTCCCGGGGAGGGTTGGCAGCCCCAGCATTTT
j_call: TRBJ2-3; d_call: TRBD1; clone_size: NA; v_call: TRBV5-1; cdr3_aa: CASSLIAIRGRGDTQYF; cdr3_nt: TGCGCCAGCAGCTTGATAGCTATCAGGGGGCGAGGGGATACGCAGTATTTT
j_call: TRBJ1-4; d_call: NA; clone_size: NA; v_call: TRBV19; cdr3_aa: CASRRHIVPATNEKLFF; cdr3_nt: TGTGCCAGTAGACGACATATCGTACCAGCAACTAATGAAAAACTGTTTTTT
j_call: TRBJ2-3; d_call: NA; clone_size: few; v_call: TRBV6-5; cdr3_aa: CASSSYGVDTQYF; cdr3_nt: TGTGCCAGCAGTTCATATGGAGTAGATACGCAGTATTTT
j_call: TRBJ2-1; d_call: NA; clone_size: few; v_call: TRBV6-1; cdr3_aa: CASSRIGDPYNEQFF; cdr3_nt: TGTGCCAGCAGTCGTATCGGTGACCCCTACAATGAGCAGTTCTTC
j_call: TRBJ2-1; d_call: NA; clone_size: NA; v_call: TRBV27; cdr3_aa: CASSPRGGAGNEQFF; cdr3_nt: TGTGCCAGCAGCCCAAGAGGGGGGGCCGGCAATGAGCAGTTCTTC
j_call: TRBJ2-3; d_call: NA; clone_size: NA; v_call: TRBV5-1; cdr3_aa: CASSSVRVLEQYF; cdr3_nt: TGCGCCAGCAGCTCCGTCAGGGTTCTCGAGCAGTATTTT
j_call: TRBJ2-2; d_call: NA; clone_size: NA; v_call: TRBV30; cdr3_aa: CAWSEADSNTGELFF; cdr3_nt: TGTGCCTGGAGTGAGGCGGATAGTAACACCGGGGAGCTGTTTTTT
j_call: TRBJ2-2; d_call: NA; clone_size: NA; v_call: TRBV3-1; cdr3_aa: CASSQVVTLTGERFF; cdr3_nt: TGTGCCAGCAGCCAAGTTGTGACCCTCACCGGGGAGCGGTTTTTT
j_call: TRBJ2-3; d_call: TRBD1; clone_size: NA; v_call: TRBV12-3/TRBV12-4; cdr3_aa: CASSLVGTGVEDTQYF; cdr3_nt: TGTGCCAGCAGTTTAGTAGGGACAGGGGTGGAAGATACGCAGTATTTT
j_call: TRBJ2-3; d_call: TRBD2; clone_size: NA; v_call: TRBV20-1; cdr3_aa: CSASRTSGSTDTQYF; cdr3_nt: TGCAGTGCTAGTCGGACTAGCGGGAGCACAGATACGCAGTATTTT
j_call: TRBJ1-5; d_call: NA; clone_size: few; v_call: TRBV6-1; cdr3_aa: CASSPRSGGDQPQHF; cdr3_nt: TGTGCCAGCAGTCCCCGGTCGGGAGGAGATCAGCCCCAGCATTTT
j_call: TRBJ2-1; d_call: TRBD2; clone_size: NA; v_call: TRBV11-2; cdr3_aa: CASSLDWAGAYNEQFF; cdr3_nt: TGTGCCAGCAGCTTAGATTGGGCGGGGGCCTACAATGAGCAGTTCTTC
j_call: TRBJ2-3; d_call: NA; clone_size: NA; v_call: TRBV27; cdr3_aa: CASSRDPDTQYF; cdr3_nt: TGTGCCAGCAGTCGGGATCCAGATACGCAGTATTTT
j_call: TRBJ2-1; d_call: TRBD1; clone_size: NA; v_call: TRBV7-9; cdr3_aa: CASSLQGDPADNEQFF; cdr3_nt: TGTGCCAGCAGCCTACAGGGGGATCCGGCGGACAATGAGCAGTTCTTC
j_call: TRBJ2-1; d_call: TRBD2; clone_size: NA; v_call: TRBV7-9; cdr3_aa: CASTFSGSSYNEQFF; cdr3_nt: TGTGCCAGCACCTTTAGCGGGAGCTCCTACAATGAGCAGTTCTTC